This T cell receptor (beta chain) was captured in a study of blood T cell repertoires in COVID-19. Study in general: Acute-phase and convalescent COVID-19 samples originated in the United States, Italy and Spain. PBMCs, B-cell-depleted T cells, or T cells provided the cDNA or gDNA that made up the material.

Authors' data handling: The authors estimated nucleated cell counts from reference gene primer amplification. Clones were read by immunoSEQ multiplex PCR, and TCRdb kept only the in-frame ones, dropping some. V and J calls and clone size are those listed in that table; D and trimming were worked out from the DNA. There are approximately 67,000 clones in the sample; around 87% occur only once, and 6.5% to 9.5% lies in the top ten. Per the germline V gene, CDR1 is LGHNA and CDR2 is YSLEER. Deletions cut 2 bases from V and 1 base from J, with 11 bases between. CDR3 length: 16 residues. The receptor was derived from a man aged 45-60 years with active COVID-19. The sample comprised peripheral blood. The chain recombines TRBV4-3 with TRBJ2-2; perhaps TRBD2 as D (5 bases). The CDR3 nucleotides read TGCGCCAGCAGCCAAATTTACCGGGGGAACACCGGGGAGCTGTTTTTT. It yields the protein CASSQIYRGNTGELFF.